This entry lists 25 T cell receptor beta chains sequenced from one sample in a study of CXCR3-negative and CXCR3-positive naive CD8 T cells. Preparation of TRB cDNA libraries relied on 5' RACE carrying UMI labels. From its re-call of the 5' RACE reads, TCRdb lists each CDR3 protein once, without DNA. The data include 95,000 to 100,000 distinct CDR3 sequences; the top ten clones carry about 1%. Which antigens these TCRs recognize remains unknown. Whole-study findings and limits: CXCR3-positive naive cells carried more hydrophobic TRB CDR3s than CXCR3-negative ones.

The sequencing input was naive CXCR3+ CD8+ T cells from blood. The subset is: CD45RO-CCR7+CD27+CD95- naive CD8+ T cells expressing CXCR3 (TNR3+). These receptors all come from a human donor in good health. Some clones in this sample may be carry-over from other donors' samples.

This sequence joins TRBV29-1 and TRBJ2-3; TCRdb's D call of TRBD2 is untestable without DNA. The germline V gene has CDR1 SQVTM and CDR2 ANQGSEA. The CDR3 contains 20 residues. The CDR3 region is CSVEDPRDPTGTSRSDTQYF.

J is TRBJ2-6 and V is TRBV29-1. The CDR3 runs to 13 residues. CDR1 and CDR2 from the germline V gene are SQVTM and ANQGSEA. This chain's CDR3 is CSVATSGANVLTF.

The chain links TRBV4-2 to TRBJ2-7; the TRBD2 assignment by TCRdb is unverifiable without DNA. The CDR3 is made up of 16 amino acids. CDR1 is LGHNA, CDR2 YNFKEQ, per germline. The CDR3 spells CASSQDPSGGAYEQYF.

V is TRBV5-1 and J is TRBJ1-1. The CDR3 runs 12 residues. The germline V gene encodes CDR1 SGHRS and CDR2 YFSETQ. CDR3 protein: CATPRDGTEAFF.

V and J are TRBV7-9 and TRBJ2-7; no DNA is available, so the TRBD1 call from TCRdb remains unchecked. Germline assignment: CDR1 SEHNR and CDR2 FQNEAQ (reference sequence). This CDR3 is built from 16 residues. The CDR3 region is CASSQPGRYSSYEQYF.

The chain joins TRBV7-3 to TRBJ2-1; the D gene TCRdb calls, TRBD2, cannot be checked with no DNA. The CDR3 covers 16 residues. Germline V lookup: CDR1 SGHTA, CDR2 FQGTGA. The CDR3 loop reads CASRLGGGGPFNEQFF.

The genes are TRBV7-8 and TRBJ1-2; the D call of TRBD1 rests on TCRdb alone, since no DNA is present to check it. The CDR3 totals 14 residues. Germline-derived CDR1 and CDR2 are SGHVS and FQNEAQ. The CDR3 protein is CASSSRTGNYGYTF.

The V call is TRBV23-1, the J call TRBJ2-6; the D gene TCRdb calls, TRBD1, cannot be checked with no DNA. TRBV23-1 is an ORF; its function is uncertain. The CDR3 is 15 residues long. The CDR3 sequence is CASRPRVSGANVLTF.

The V gene is TRBV20-1, the J gene TRBJ2-7; TCRdb names TRBD1, which stays unverified in the absence of DNA. Germline V lookup: CDR1 DFQATT, CDR2 SNEGSKA (reference sequence). This CDR3 comprises 16 residues. The CDR3 is CSAADSEGAVSYEQYF.

The chain uses TRBV5-1 and TRBJ1-6. This CDR3 region has 16 residues. Per germline, CDR1 SGHRS and CDR2 YFSETQ. CDR3 sequence: CASSLVADYNNSPLHF.

The chain joins TRBV9 to TRBJ2-4; the TRBD1 assignment by TCRdb is unverifiable without DNA. Looked up from germline, CDR1 is SGDLS and CDR2 is YYNGEE. This CDR3 is built from 16 residues. Here the CDR3 reads CASSVGTGRIENIQYF.

The genes are TRBV7-3 and TRBJ2-5. From germline, CDR1 is SGHTA and CDR2 FQGTGA. This CDR3 contains 13 residues. CDR3 region: CASSFRVQETQYF. The full variable domain, rest sourced from reference TRBV7-3 and TRBJ2-5, is GAGVSQTPSNKVTEKGKYVELRCDPISGHTALYWYRQSLGQGPEFLIYFQGTGAADDSGLPNDRFFAVRPEGSVSTLKIQRTERGDSAVYLCASSFRVQETQYFGPGTRLLVL.

The chain recombines TRBV29-1 with TRBJ2-3; the TCRdb D gene call, TRBD1, has no DNA to confirm it. CDR3 length equals 14 residues. Germline CDR1 SQVTM, CDR2 ANQGSEA. CDR3 protein: CSVDGAGGTDTQYF.

The chain links TRBV7-2 to TRBJ2-5; no DNA is available, so the TRBD1 call from TCRdb remains unchecked. The CDR3 runs 15 residues. Germline V CDR1 and CDR2: SGHTA, FQGNSA. The CDR3 sequence is CASSLERQRQETQYF.

This chain uses TRBV5-1 with TRBJ2-3; TCRdb's D call of TRBD2 is untestable without DNA. Germline V gene lookup returns CDR1 SGHRS and CDR2 YFSETQ. This CDR3 contains 16 residues. CDR3 residues: CASSLAFSGGTDTQYF.

The V gene is TRBV7-6, the J gene TRBJ2-1; the TCRdb call, TRBD1, lacks DNA for checking. Germline V gene sequence: CDR1 SGHVS, CDR2 FNYEAQ. This CDR3 comprises 15 residues. CDR3: CASSFSGGAVDEQFF.

The chain links TRBV7-6 to TRBJ2-1; lacking DNA, the TRBD1 call made by TCRdb goes unchecked. The CDR3 consists of 16 residues. CDR1 is SGHVS and CDR2 is FNYEAQ in the germline V gene. CDR3 in amino acids: CASSPPGDSSYNEQFF. The full variable domain, its missing parts supplied by reference TRBV7-6 and TRBJ2-1, is GAGVSQSPRYKVTKRGQDVALRCDPISGHVSLYWYRQALGQGPEFLTYFNYEAQQDKSGLPNDRFSAERPEGSISTLTIQRTEQRDSAMYRCASSPPGDSSYNEQFFGPGTRLTVL.

V and J are TRBV25-1 and TRBJ2-3; TCRdb returns TRBD1, unconfirmable since there is no DNA. The CDR3 runs 16 residues. Germline V gene sequence: CDR1 MGHDK, CDR2 SYGVNS. Here the CDR3 reads CASYTRDKIYTDTQYF.

The rearrangement links TRBV7-3 to TRBJ2-7; TCRdb reports TRBD1, a call that lacks DNA to check it against. CDR1 is SGHTA and CDR2 is FQGTGA in the germline V gene. The length of the CDR3 is 15 residues. The CDR3 loop reads CASSVNGDRDYEQYF.

V usage is TRBV29-1 and J usage is TRBJ2-7; the TCRdb call, TRBD1, lacks DNA for checking. The CDR3 has 13 residues. Germline CDR1 is SQVTM and CDR2 is ANQGSEA. The chain's CDR3 is CSVEVPSEGKQYF.

The genes are TRBV28 and TRBJ1-4; there is no DNA to check the TCRdb D call of TRBD1. The CDR3 spans 15 residues. CDR1 and CDR2 from the germline V gene are MDHEN and SYDVKM. CDR3: CASSMGQPPNEKLFF.

The chain joins TRBV6-6 to TRBJ2-7. CDR3 size: 13 residues. CDR1 MNHNY and CDR2 SVGAGI come from the germline V gene (reference sequence). The CDR3 sequence is CASSYGLSYEQYF.

The chain is built from TRBV7-2 and TRBJ1-2; the TCRdb D gene call, TRBD1, has no DNA to confirm it. From germline, CDR1 is SGHTA and CDR2 FQGNSA. The CDR3 spans 16 residues. CDR3 residues: CASSLRSGQEHLGYTF.

The rearrangement links TRBV20-1 to TRBJ2-3; TCRdb proposes TRBD2, but this gene call is untestable without DNA. The CDR3 consists of 18 residues. Germline V gene data show CDR1 as DFQATT and CDR2 as SNEGSKA (reference sequence). The CDR3 sequence is CSANGLAGYGSDTDTQYF.

The J gene is TRBJ2-7, the V gene TRBV27; the D call of TRBD1 rests on TCRdb alone, since no DNA is present to check it. The CDR3 runs to 11 residues. CDR1 is MNHEY, CDR2 SMNVEV, per germline (reference sequence). CDR3 in amino acids: CASRQTGTMYF.